The 5 T cell receptor beta chains below were found in one sample sequenced in a study of blood T cells in healthy people across ages. Then a second PCR, running roughly 7 to 11 cycles, was carried out with a sample-barcoded 5' primer and a J-beta primer mix. Via MiXCR, TCRdb re-called the 5' RACE reads, giving one row per CDR3 protein. The repertoire includes roughly 730,000 distinct CDR3 sequences, 56% of them detected once, and roughly 24% sits in the top ten. The sequenced sample consisted of blood. These receptors were obtained from a man aged 35-49 years in good health.

To note about this clonotype: At one boundary the junction diverges from the germline segment, which might be a read error. This chain links TRBV12-3 or TRBV12-4 with TRBJ1-1; tentative D call: TRBD1 (6 bases). The CDR3 runs 13 residues. CDR3 sequence reads: CAGRGRRRPKAFF. Written as DNA, the CDR3 is TGTGCCGGCAGGGGAAGGAGACGGCCTAAAGCTTTCTTT.

This chain connects TRBV6-6 to TRBJ2-7; D is uncertain. The germline V and J ends were trimmed by 0 bases and 3 bases, with 12 bases remaining between them. The CDR3 length is 15 residues. Germline lookup yields CDR1 MNHNY and CDR2 SVGAGI (reference sequence). The CDR3 here is CASSYSRSPYYEQYF. In nucleotides, the CDR3 is TGTGCCAGCAGTTACTCGAGAAGCCCTTACTACGAGCAGTACTTC.

This clonotype came up many times. The V gene is TRBV5-1, the J gene TRBJ1-6; the match to TRBD1 covers 7 bases. Germline loops: CDR1 SGHRS, CDR2 YFSETQ. CDR3 size: 15 residues. Germline trimming cut 2 bases from V and 7 bases from J; bases unmatched to any gene: 6. CDR3 coding DNA: TGCGCCAGCAGCTTCCAAGGGGGCGAAAATTCACCCCTCCACTTT. Translating it yields CASSFQGGENSPLHF.

Here the CDR3 reads CASTGTSGETQYF. In DNA form, the CDR3 reads TGTGCCAGCACCGGGACTAGCGGAGAGACCCAGTACTTC. The J gene is TRBJ2-5, the V gene TRBV11-2; 11 nucleotides align to TRBD2. Germline CDR1 SGHAT, CDR2 FQNNGV. V was pared by 7 bases and J by 4 bases, with 2 bases of the junction left unmatched. CDR3 length: 13 residues.

This clonotype has a count of ten or more. The CDR3 bases are TGTGCCAGCAGTCCCCTAGCGGGAGGGAGAGAGACCCAGTACTTC. This translates into CASSPLAGGRETQYF. V gene TRBV27 combines with J gene TRBJ2-5; 12 positions match TRBD2. Germline CDR1 reads MNHEY; CDR2 reads SMNVEV (reference sequence). V lost 5 bases to trimming and J lost 4 bases; unmatched junction nucleotides: 5. The CDR3 runs to 15 residues.